Listed below are T cell receptor beta chains from one sample, sequenced in a study of CD8+ T cells in alopecia areata. Method: immunoSEQ multiplex PCR; TCRdb's copy keeps in-frame clones and lacks some. The sample contains 150,000 to 200,000 clones, 50% to 60% of which appear only once. Sequences were derived from CD4+ T cells sorted from blood, sampled at week 0. These receptors all come from a human donor with alopecia areata. Both conserved end residues are part of each CDR3. The D gene is left open where the match is weak. Part of the rows lack a size; the others show once, few, many or a class for expanded clones.

j_call v_call d_call clone_size cdr3_nt cdr3_aa
TRBJ1-1 TRBV5-1 . . TGCGCCAGCAGCTTGGAACGGGCGGCGGTTGAAGCTTTCTTT CASSLERAAVEAFF
TRBJ2-6 TRBV7-3 . . TGTGCCAGCAGCTTAGGCAACTCTGGGGCCAACGTCCTGACTTTC CASSLGNSGANVLTF
TRBJ1-2 TRBV15 . . TGTGCCACCAGCAGCGCAGGCTATGGCTACACCTTC CATSSAGYGYTF
TRBJ2-3 TRBV29-1 TRBD2 . TGCAGCGAGCGGGGGAGGGGGACAGATACGCAGTATTTT CSERGRGTDTQYF
TRBJ1-5 TRBV19 . . TGTGCCAGTAGCCTGGGCTTCGGCAATCAGCCCCAGCATTTT CASSLGFGNQPQHF
TRBJ1-1 TRBV30 . . TGTGCCTGGAGTGTAAAACCGCTTGAAGCTTTCTTT CAWSVKPLEAFF
TRBJ1-1 TRBV11-3 TRBD1 . TGTGCCAGCAGCTTAGGGGGACAGACGAACACTGAAGCTTTCTTT CASSLGGQTNTEAFF
TRBJ1-1 TRBV15 TRBD1 few TGTGCCACCGGTGGCCGGGACAGGGACACTGAAGCTTTCTTT CATGGRDRDTEAFF
TRBJ1-1 TRBV30 . . TGTGCCGGAAACACTGAAGAATTGAACACTGAAGCTTTCTTT CAGNTEELNTEAFF
TRBJ1-2 TRBV4-1 TRBD1 few TGCGCCAGCAGTCTTGATTCCGGGACAGGGGGCTCTGGCTACACCTTC CASSLDSGTGGSGYTF
TRBJ2-2 TRBV11-2 TRBD2 . TGTGCCAGCAGCTTAGGTTTGGGACTAGGGTTCGCGAACACCGGGGAGCTGTTTTTT CASSLGLGLGFANTGELFF
TRBJ2-2 TRBV7-7 . . TGTGCCAGCAGCCCGACAGGGAACACCGGGGAGCTGTTTTTT CASSPTGNTGELFF
TRBJ2-7 TRBV6-5 . once TGTGCCAGCAGGTCTGGGCCTTCGAGAGGCTACGAGCAGTACTTC CASRSGPSRGYEQYF
TRBJ2-1 TRBV11-2 TRBD2 . TGTGCCAGCAGCCCCGAACTAGCGACGACATATGAGCAGTTCTTC CASSPELATTYEQFF
TRBJ2-7 TRBV7-9 . few TGTGCCAGCAGCGAGCGACCGCCCTACGAGCAGTACTTC CASSERPPYEQYF
TRBJ2-5 TRBV2 . once TGTGCCAGCAGTGGGGACCAGGCCCATGAGACCCAGTACTTC CASSGDQAHETQYF
TRBJ1-2 TRBV4-2 . . TGTGCCAGCAGCCAAGATCTGGGGGGCCGGGGCTACACCTTC CASSQDLGGRGYTF
TRBJ1-2 TRBV6-5 . few TGTGCCAGCAGTTACTCAGGGGCCCCTGGCTACACCTTC CASSYSGAPGYTF
TRBJ1-6 TRBV7-9 . . TGTGCCAGCAGCTTAGATCAGGGCCGCTCACCCCTCCACTTT CASSLDQGRSPLHF
TRBJ1-1 TRBV5-1 TRBD1 . TGCGCCAGCAGCCCCGAGGGACAGACCTATAACACTGAAGCTTTCTTT CASSPEGQTYNTEAFF
TRBJ1-5 TRBV6-5 . once TGTGCCAGCAGCATCCGGGGCAATCAGCCCCAGCATTTT CASSIRGNQPQHF
TRBJ1-6 TRBV4-2 . . TGTGCCAGCAGCCAAGAAGGCAGGGAGGGTTCACCCCTCCACTTT CASSQEGREGSPLHF
TRBJ2-3 TRBV29-1 TRBD1 . TGCAGCGTCCAGAATCCGGGACAGGGATTGTCAGATACGCAGTATTTT CSVQNPGQGLSDTQYF